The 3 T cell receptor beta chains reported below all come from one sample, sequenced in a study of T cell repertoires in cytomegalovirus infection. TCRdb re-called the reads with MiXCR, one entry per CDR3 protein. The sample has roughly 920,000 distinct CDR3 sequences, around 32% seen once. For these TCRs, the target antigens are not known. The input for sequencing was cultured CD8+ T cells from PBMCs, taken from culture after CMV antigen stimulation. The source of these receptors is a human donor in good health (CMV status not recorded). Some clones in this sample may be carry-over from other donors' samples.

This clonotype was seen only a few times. CDR3 sequence (DNA): TGTGCCAGCAGCTCCCTGGACAGGGGATCAAGGTACACTGAAGCTTTCTTT. Amino acids: CASSSLDRGSRYTEAFF. The chain carries TRBV7-9 and TRBJ1-1, with 9 bases identical to TRBD1. CDR3 length: 17 amino acids. The germline V gene encodes CDR1 SEHNR and CDR2 FQNEAQ (reference sequence). V shed 4 bases, J shed 3 bases, and the junction held 12 bases outside the gene matches.

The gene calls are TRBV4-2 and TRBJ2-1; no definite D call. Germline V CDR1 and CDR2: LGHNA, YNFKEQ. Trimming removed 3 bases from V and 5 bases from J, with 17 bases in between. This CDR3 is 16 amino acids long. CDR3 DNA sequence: TGTGCCAGCAGCCAGGATCTACTCGGGCAGGACAATGAGCAGTTCTTC. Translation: CASSQDLLGQDNEQFF.

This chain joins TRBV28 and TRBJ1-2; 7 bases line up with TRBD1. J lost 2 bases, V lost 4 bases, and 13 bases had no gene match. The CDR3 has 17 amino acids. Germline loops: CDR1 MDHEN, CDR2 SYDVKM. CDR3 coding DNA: TGTGCCAGCAGTTACCGAATACTCCAGGGGGAGAACTATGGCTACACCTTC. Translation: CASSYRILQGENYGYTF.